In its sample, the clone carrying this TCR beta chain was seen many times. Its antigen is unknown. This record belongs to a study of regulatory T cells in long-lasting Graves disease. General study findings and limits: Persistent Graves' disease cases displayed lower TCR diversity than newly diagnosed ones.

Assembly of TCR beta libraries relied on iRepertoire HTBI primers together with Arm-PCR of CDR3 regions. TCRdb passed the multiplex PCR reads through MiXCR, listing each CDR3 protein once. The table records some 600,000 distinct CDR3 sequences, about 16% of them present only once. Indicated time point: newly diagnosed GD, antithyroid drugs for less than 3 months. Following extraction of RNA from PBMCs, that RNA was used to make the TCR library. These same records also appear under a second study, on T cells in Graves' hyperthyroidism and ophthalmopathy. That work states: TCR CDR3 underwent first-round RT-PCR with the HTBI primer set. Ophthalmopathy, as predicted by the model, came a median about six months after the prediction.

Source: peripheral blood mononuclear cells (PBMCs), taken at new diagnosis, from a patient treated with antithyroid drugs. The receptor was derived from a man between 18 and 35 years old with Graves disease.

CDR3 sequence reads: CASRETGWEEKLFF. The CDR3 coding sequence is TGTGCCAGCAGGGAGACAGGGTGGGAGGAAAAACTGTTTTTT. The chain employs TRBV3-1 and TRBJ1-4; 7 bases map to TRBD1. V lost 6 bases to trimming and J lost 8 bases; unmatched junction nucleotides: 9. The germline V gene encodes CDR1 LGHDT and CDR2 YNNKEL (reference sequence). There are 14 residues in the CDR3.